This T cell receptor beta chain was profiled in a study of T cells in localized non-small cell lung cancer. Study results and caveats: Of the top 100 tumor clones, median roughly 60 were in adjacent lung, approximately 28 among its top 100. Patients showing higher blood T cell density tended to see longer overall survival.

The data were produced by immunoSEQ multiplex PCR, yet TCRdb's version contains in-frame clones alone and is incomplete. This table holds tens of thousands of clones, roughly 87% found once. Details on this clone: Its antigen is undetermined.

The CDR3 extends over 15 amino acids. The germline CDR1 and CDR2 sequences are LGHNA and YNFKEQ. V shed 0 bases and J shed 1 base, with 9 bases lying between them. This chain joins TRBV4-2 and TRBJ1-1, with D possibly TRBD1 on 5 matching bases. The source was peripheral blood, collected before any cancer treatment. The sequence came from a man between 40 and 70 years old with stage I squamous cell lung carcinoma. CDR3 sequence (DNA): TGTGCCAGCAGCCAAGACAGGGTTCCGAACACTGAAGCTTTCTTT. Translation: CASSQDRVPNTEAFF.